This T cell receptor beta chain was recorded in a study of control samples from healthy donors and cancer patients. The germline CDR1 and CDR2 sequences are MNHEY and SVGAGI. Deletions cut 6 bases from V and 2 bases from J, with 14 bases between. This CDR3 contains 15 residues. Generated by immunoSEQ multiplex PCR, the TCRdb table keeps only in-frame clones and is missing some. This sample contains approximately 190,000 clones. The chain joins TRBV6-5 to TRBJ2-1, with D tentatively TRBD1 (6 bases). What was sequenced was blood. This receptor was identified in a woman aged 25 to 45 in good health. CDR3 amino acids: CASRLGTLTYNEQFF. CDR3 DNA: TGTGCCAGCAGACTCGGGACACTTACCTACAATGAGCAGTTCTTC.